This T cell receptor beta chain stems from a study of T cells after yellow fever vaccination. The study, taken as a whole, reports: Booster samples showed a return of most primary-vaccination clones (under 98% CD4, over 70% CD8).

In making TCR cDNA, 5'RACE template switching added a universal primer site and UMIs to it. TCRdb reanalysed the 5' RACE reads using MiXCR and keeps one entry per CDR3 protein. This table has just over 250,000 distinct CDR3 sequences, around 4.9% appearing once. In regard to this clonotype: Its antigen is not known.

The CDR3 has 12 residues. Germline lookup yields CDR1 PRHDT and CDR2 FYEKMQ (reference sequence). V was clipped by 1 base and J by 9 bases, with 10 bases between them. The sequencing used CD4+ T cells sorted from PBMCs, collected on the day of the yellow fever booster vaccination. The source of this sequence is a man in his late teens or twenties who received the YFV17D yellow fever vaccine. The chain recombines TRBV13 with TRBJ2-7; the D is unclear. The DNA for the CDR3 is TGTGCCAGCAGCTTAGCGGGTGCTGGGCAGTACTTC. This translates into CASSLAGAGQYF.